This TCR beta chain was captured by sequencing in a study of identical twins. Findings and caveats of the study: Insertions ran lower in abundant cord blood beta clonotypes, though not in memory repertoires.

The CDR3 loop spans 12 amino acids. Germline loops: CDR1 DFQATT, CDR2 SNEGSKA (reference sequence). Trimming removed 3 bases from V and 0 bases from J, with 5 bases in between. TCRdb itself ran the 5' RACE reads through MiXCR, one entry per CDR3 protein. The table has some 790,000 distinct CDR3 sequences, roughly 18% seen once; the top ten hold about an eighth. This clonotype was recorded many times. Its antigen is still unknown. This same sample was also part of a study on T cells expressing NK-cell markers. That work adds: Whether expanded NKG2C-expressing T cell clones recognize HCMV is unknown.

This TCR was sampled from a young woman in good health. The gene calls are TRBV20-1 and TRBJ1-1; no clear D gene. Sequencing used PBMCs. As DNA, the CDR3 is TGCAGTGCTAGGGGCTTGAACACTGAAGCTTTCTTT. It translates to CSARGLNTEAFF.